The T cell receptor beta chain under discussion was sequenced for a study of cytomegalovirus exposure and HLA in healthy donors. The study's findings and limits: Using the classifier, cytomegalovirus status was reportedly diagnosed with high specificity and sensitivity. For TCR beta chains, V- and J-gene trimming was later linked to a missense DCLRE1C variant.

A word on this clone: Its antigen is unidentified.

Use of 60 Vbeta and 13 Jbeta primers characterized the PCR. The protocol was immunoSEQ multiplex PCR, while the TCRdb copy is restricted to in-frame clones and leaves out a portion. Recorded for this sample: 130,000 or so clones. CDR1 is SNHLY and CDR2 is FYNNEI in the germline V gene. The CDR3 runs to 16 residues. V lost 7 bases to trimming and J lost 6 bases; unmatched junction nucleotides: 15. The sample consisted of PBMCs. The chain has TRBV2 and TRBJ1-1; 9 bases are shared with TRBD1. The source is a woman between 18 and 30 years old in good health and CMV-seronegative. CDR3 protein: CASKGQGQKVDSEAFF. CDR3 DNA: TGTGCCAGCAAAGGACAGGGGCAAAAGGTCGACTCTGAAGCTTTCTTT. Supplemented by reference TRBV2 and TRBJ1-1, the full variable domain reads EPEVTQTPSHQVTQMGQEVILRCVPISNHLYFYWYRQILGQKVEFLVSFYNNEISEKSEIFDDQFSVERPDGSNFTLKIRSTKLEDSAMYFCASKGQGQKVDSEAFFGQGTRLTVV.